This T cell receptor beta chain was recorded in a study of blood T cell repertoires in COVID-19. Study overall: In each case, the material was cDNA or gDNA derived from T cells, B-cell-depleted T cells, or PBMCs.

TCRdb keeps only in-frame clones here, not all; method: immunoSEQ multiplex PCR. Of more than 250,000 clones in the sample, 80% to 95% are singletons; the top ten hold approximately 18%. The germline gives CDR1 SEHNR, CDR2 FQNEAQ (reference sequence). The CDR3 sequence is 15 residues long. J gave up 5 bases and V 2 bases, and 8 bases lay outside the gene matches. The chain carries TRBV7-9 and TRBJ1-1, with TRBD1 matching over 7 bases. This receptor was identified in a woman aged 25 to 39 who had recovered from COVID-19. The specimen sequenced was PBMCs or T cells enriched from blood (not recorded which). CDR3 amino acids: CASSLIDPGGTEAFF. The CDR3 DNA is TGTGCCAGCAGCTTAATCGACCCAGGGGGGACTGAAGCTTTCTTT.